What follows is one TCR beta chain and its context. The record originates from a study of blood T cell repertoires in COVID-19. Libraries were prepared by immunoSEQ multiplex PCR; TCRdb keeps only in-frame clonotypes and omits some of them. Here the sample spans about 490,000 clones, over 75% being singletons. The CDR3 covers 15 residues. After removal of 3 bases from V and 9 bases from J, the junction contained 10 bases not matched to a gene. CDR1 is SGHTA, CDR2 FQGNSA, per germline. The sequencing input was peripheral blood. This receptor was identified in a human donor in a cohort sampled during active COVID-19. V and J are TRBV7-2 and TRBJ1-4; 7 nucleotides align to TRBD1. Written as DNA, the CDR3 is TGTGCCAGCAGCTTCCAACAGGGGATGGTTCAAAAACTGTTTTTT. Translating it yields CASSFQQGMVQKLFF.